This T cell receptor (beta chain) was sequenced during a study of blood T cell repertoires in COVID-19. Study summary: Acute and convalescent COVID-19 specimens originated in the United States, Italy and Spain. T cells, B-cell-depleted T cells, or PBMCs supplied cDNA or gDNA.

The authors' processing: Cell counts per sample came from amplifying reference gene primers. Sequencing used immunoSEQ multiplex PCR; TCRdb keeps in-frame clones, though not all of them. The DNA was the basis for D and trimming; V, J and clone size are from that table. The table shows around 76,000 clones, with around 89% occurring only once. CDR1 and CDR2 (germline): SGHAT, FQNNGV. The germline V and J ends were trimmed by 2 bases and 2 bases, with 7 bases remaining between them. The CDR3 length is 13 residues. This chain uses TRBV11-2 with TRBJ2-7, with D hard to call. The TCR comes from a man aged 55 to 70 with acute or convalescent COVID-19. The sequenced material came from peripheral blood. The CDR3 sequence is CASSLQTAYEQYF. The CDR3, as DNA: TGTGCCAGCAGCTTACAAACAGCCTACGAGCAGTACTTC.